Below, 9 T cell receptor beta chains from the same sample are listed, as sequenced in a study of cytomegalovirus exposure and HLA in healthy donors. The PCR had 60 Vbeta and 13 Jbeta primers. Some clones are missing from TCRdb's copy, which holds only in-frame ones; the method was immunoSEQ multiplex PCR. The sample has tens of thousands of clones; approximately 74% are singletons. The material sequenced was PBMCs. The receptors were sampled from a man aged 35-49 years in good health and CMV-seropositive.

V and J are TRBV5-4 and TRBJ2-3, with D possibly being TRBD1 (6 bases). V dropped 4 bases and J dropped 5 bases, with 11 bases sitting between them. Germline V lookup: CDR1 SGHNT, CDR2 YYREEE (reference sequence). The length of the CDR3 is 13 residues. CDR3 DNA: TGTGCCAGCAGCCAACAACAGGGAGATACGCAGTATTTT. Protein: CASSQQQGDTQYF.

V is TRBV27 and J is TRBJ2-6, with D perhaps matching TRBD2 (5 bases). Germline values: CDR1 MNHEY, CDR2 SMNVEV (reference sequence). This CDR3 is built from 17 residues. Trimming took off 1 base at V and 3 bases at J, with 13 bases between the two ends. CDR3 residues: CASSLLGVRDGANVLTF. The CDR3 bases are TGTGCCAGCAGTTTATTGGGAGTCCGAGATGGGGCCAACGTCCTGACTTTC.

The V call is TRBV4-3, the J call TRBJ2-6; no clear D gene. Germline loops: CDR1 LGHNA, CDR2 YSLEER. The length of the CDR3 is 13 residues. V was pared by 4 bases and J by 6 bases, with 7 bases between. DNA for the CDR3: TGCGCCAGCAGCCCATCAGAGGCCAACGTCCTGACTTTC. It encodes CASSPSEANVLTF.

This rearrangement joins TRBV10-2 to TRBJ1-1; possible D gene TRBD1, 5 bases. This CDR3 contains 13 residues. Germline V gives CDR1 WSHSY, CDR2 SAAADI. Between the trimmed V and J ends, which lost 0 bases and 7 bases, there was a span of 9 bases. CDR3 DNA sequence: TGCGCCAGCAGTGAGTCCAGCCAGGGTGAAGCTTTCTTT. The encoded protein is CASSESSQGEAFF.

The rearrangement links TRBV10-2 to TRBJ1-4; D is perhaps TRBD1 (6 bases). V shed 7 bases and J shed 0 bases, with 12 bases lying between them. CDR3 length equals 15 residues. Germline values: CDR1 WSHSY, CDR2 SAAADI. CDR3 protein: CASKTKGATNEKLFF. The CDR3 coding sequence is TGCGCCAGCAAAACCAAGGGGGCAACTAATGAAAAACTGTTTTTT.

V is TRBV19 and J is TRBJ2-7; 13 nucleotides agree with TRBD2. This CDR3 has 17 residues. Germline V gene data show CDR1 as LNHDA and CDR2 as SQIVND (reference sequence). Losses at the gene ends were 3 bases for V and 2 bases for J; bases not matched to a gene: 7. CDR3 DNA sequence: TGTGCCAGTAGTATTGGTCGGACTAGCGGGAGAGCCTACGAGCAGTACTTC. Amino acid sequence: CASSIGRTSGRAYEQYF.

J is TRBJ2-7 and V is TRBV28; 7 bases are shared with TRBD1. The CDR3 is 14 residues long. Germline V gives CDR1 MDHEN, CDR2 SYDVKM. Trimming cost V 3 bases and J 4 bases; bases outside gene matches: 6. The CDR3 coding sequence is TGTGCCAGCAGTTTCCCGGGACAGAAATACGAGCAGTACTTC. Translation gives CASSFPGQKYEQYF.

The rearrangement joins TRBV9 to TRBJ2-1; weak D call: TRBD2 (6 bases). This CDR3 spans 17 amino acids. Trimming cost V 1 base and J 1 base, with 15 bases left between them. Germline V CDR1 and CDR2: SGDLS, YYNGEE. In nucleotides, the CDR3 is TGTGCCAGCAGCGTATTTGCTAGCGATGGTTCCTACAATGAGCAGTTCTTC. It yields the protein CASSVFASDGSYNEQFF.

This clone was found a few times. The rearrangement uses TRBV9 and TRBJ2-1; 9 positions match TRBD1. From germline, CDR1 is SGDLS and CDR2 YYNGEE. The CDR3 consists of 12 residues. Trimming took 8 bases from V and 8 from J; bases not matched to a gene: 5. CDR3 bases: TGTGCCAGTGGGACAGGGCGGGATGAGCAGTTCTTC. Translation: CASGTGRDEQFF.